These 11 T cell receptor beta chains came from one sample sequenced in a study of blood T cell repertoires in COVID-19. TCRdb's table, derived via immunoSEQ multiplex PCR, lists solely in-frame clones and lacks some. The profile covers some 360,000 clones, with about nine tenths appearing a single time and less than 5% taken by the ten largest. Input material: peripheral blood. The receptors originated from a woman aged 60-75 years with COVID-19, enrolled during active disease.

This clone appeared once. The chain employs TRBV14 and TRBJ2-1, with a tentative D call TRBD1 (5 bases). The CDR3 loop spans 15 amino acids. V was shortened by 2 bases and J by 2 bases, with 10 bases between the two germline ends. CDR1 is SGHDN and CDR2 is FVKESK in the germline V gene. The CDR3 here is CASSQTGKPYNEQFF. The CDR3 DNA is TGTGCCAGCAGCCAAACAGGAAAACCCTACAATGAGCAGTTCTTC.

The chain uses TRBV18 and TRBJ2-3; D unresolved. V lost 6 bases, J lost 0 bases, and 13 bases lay in between. From germline, CDR1 is KGHSH and CDR2 LQKENI. This CDR3 is built from 15 residues. CDR3 bases: TGTGCCAGCTCTCTAATGGGCAGGAGCACAGATACGCAGTATTTT. Amino acid sequence: CASSLMGRSTDTQYF.

The chain is built from TRBV5-4 and TRBJ2-2, with TRBD1 matching 8 bases. This CDR3 region has 16 residues. Germline trimming cut 4 bases from V and 8 bases from J; bases unmatched to any gene: 13. Germline CDR1 and CDR2: SGHNT and YYREEE (reference sequence). The CDR3 region is CASSPHNGQGSGELFF. CDR3 DNA sequence: TGTGCCAGCAGCCCACATAACGGACAGGGAAGTGGGGAGCTGTTTTTT.

The chain employs TRBV3-1 (or the pseudogene TRBV3-2) and TRBJ1-2; D uncertain. The CDR3 length is 14 residues. V was shortened by 7 bases and J by 2 bases, with 14 bases between the two germline ends. Germline CDR1 and CDR2: LGHDT and YNNKEL (reference sequence). This chain's CDR3 is CASNSRGENYGYTF. In DNA form, the CDR3 reads TGTGCCAGCAACTCCCGGGGAGAGAACTATGGCTACACCTTC.

The V gene is TRBV27, the J gene TRBJ1-6; TRBD1 matches at 10 bases. With V trimmed by 6 bases and J by 2 bases, 7 bases remained unmatched. Germline lookup yields CDR1 MNHEY and CDR2 SMNVEV (reference sequence). This CDR3 is 17 amino acids long. Here the CDR3 DNA reads TGTGCCAGCAGCTTCCGGGACAGGGGCACCTATAATTCACCCCTCCACTTT. Residues: CASSFRDRGTYNSPLHF.

V usage is TRBV2 and J usage is TRBJ1-4; TRBD1 might be the D (5 bases). Germline CDR1 SNHLY, CDR2 FYNNEI. The CDR3 runs to 13 residues. V lost 4 bases, J lost 6 bases, and 9 bases lay in between. The CDR3 region has the DNA TGTGCCAGCAGTGCAGGGTTAGATGAAAAACTGTTTTTT. Protein sequence: CASSAGLDEKLFF.

The V call is TRBV4-1, the J call TRBJ1-4; 7 nucleotides align to TRBD1. CDR1 and CDR2 (germline): MGHRA, YSYEKL. The CDR3 sequence is 17 residues long. V shed 1 base, J shed 6 bases, and the junction held 11 bases outside the gene matches. The CDR3, as DNA: TGCGCCAGCAGCCAAGGGCAGGACAGGATAGTTTATGAAAAACTGTTTTTT. This gives the protein CASSQGQDRIVYEKLFF.

In DNA, the CDR3 is TGCGCCAGCAGCCAAGTGTCGCCAGGGTATCAGCCCCAGCATTTT. Residues: CASSQVSPGYQPQHF. The rearrangement joins TRBV4-1 to TRBJ1-5, with TRBD1 as a possible D gene (5 bases). Trimming left V 1 base short and J 5 bases short, with 12 bases between. The CDR3 has 15 residues. CDR1 and CDR2 (germline): MGHRA, YSYEKL.

The J gene is TRBJ1-2, the V gene TRBV2; D might be TRBD1 (6 bases). The length of the CDR3 is 12 residues. Germline V CDR1 and CDR2: SNHLY, FYNNEI. The V end was cut by 7 bases, the J end by 8 bases, with 14 bases between. In nucleotides, the CDR3 is TGTGCCAGCACGGGGGGCGGGCTCGGCTACACCTTC. Protein product: CASTGGGLGYTF.

The chain combines TRBV4-1 with TRBJ2-2, with TRBD2 as a possible D gene (5 bases). The CDR3 consists of 17 residues. Trimming left V 2 bases short and J 2 bases short, with 15 bases between. In germline, CDR1 is MGHRA, CDR2 YSYEKL. CDR3 region: CASSQRLGGPNTGELFF. The CDR3 DNA reads TGCGCCAGCAGCCAACGGTTGGGCGGGCCTAACACCGGGGAGCTGTTTTTT.

A note on this clone: The sample has other DNA sequences that encode this CDR3 too. J is TRBJ1-3 and V is TRBV30; possible D gene TRBD1, 6 bases. The ends were cut back, 5 bases at V and 0 bases at J, with 11 bases in the middle. This CDR3 has 14 residues. The germline CDR1 and CDR2 sequences are GTSNPN and SVGIG (reference sequence). The CDR3: CAWSTGSSGNTIYF. DNA for the CDR3: TGTGCCTGGTCAACAGGGAGCTCTGGAAACACCATATATTTT.